This passage covers 21 T cell receptor beta chains from one sample sequenced in a study of blood T cell repertoires in COVID-19. Assay used: immunoSEQ multiplex PCR; TCRdb lists only in-frame clones, some missing. The sample includes about 340,000 clones, around 87% of them seen just once. The sequenced material came from peripheral blood. Source of these receptors: a woman between 45 and 65 years old with COVID-19, enrolled during active disease.

This clone has only one observation. J is TRBJ1-2 and V is TRBV30, with 7 nucleotides matching TRBD1. Trimming took 8 bases from V and 1 from J; bases not matched to a gene: 7. This CDR3 has 13 amino acids. CDR1 GTSNPN and CDR2 SVGIG come from the germline V gene (reference sequence). The CDR3 here is CAMEAGGNYGYTF. As DNA, the CDR3 is TGTGCCATGGAGGCAGGGGGTAACTATGGCTACACCTTC. The complete variable domain, with remaining parts taken from reference TRBV30 and TRBJ1-2, reads SQTIHQWPATLVQPVGSPLSLECTVEGTSNPNLYWYRQAAGRGLQLLFYSVGIGQISSEVPQNLSASRPQDRQFILSSKKLLLSDSGFYLCAMEAGGNYGYTFGSGTRLTVV.

This clone appeared once. V gene TRBV3-1 (or the pseudogene TRBV3-2) combines with J gene TRBJ2-3, with 14 nucleotides matching TRBD2. There are 18 residues in the CDR3. V was clipped by 4 bases and J by 0 bases; unmatched bases: 6. The germline gives CDR1 LGHDT, CDR2 YNNKEL (reference sequence). CDR3 DNA: TGTGCCAGCAGCCGGGAGACTAGCGGGGGGGGGAGCACAGATACGCAGTATTTT. Its translation: CASSRETSGGGSTDTQYF.

For the CDR3, the DNA is TGTGCCAGCAGCTTTGGGACTAGCGGGAGAGGAGAGACCCAGTACTTC. It is translated as CASSFGTSGRGETQYF. V gene TRBV11-2 combines with J gene TRBJ2-5; 14 positions match TRBD2. CDR1 is SGHAT, CDR2 FQNNGV, per germline. The CDR3 covers 16 residues. With 3 bases clipped from V and 4 bases from J, the junction kept 4 bases outside the gene matches.

This clone was found once. This rearrangement joins TRBV5-5 to TRBJ2-3, with D tentatively TRBD2 (6 bases). Looked up from germline, CDR1 is SGHKS and CDR2 is YYEKEE (reference sequence). Trimming removed 3 bases at V and 1 base at J, with 12 bases between. The CDR3 is made up of 15 amino acids. CDR3 bases: TGTGCCAGCAGCTCATTCGGGGGAGGCACAGATACGCAGTATTTT. Translation gives CASSSFGGGTDTQYF.

The chain joins TRBV7-3 to TRBJ2-3; maybe TRBD1 (6 bases). Germline V gene data show CDR1 as SGHTA and CDR2 as FQGTGA. The CDR3 runs 16 residues. V dropped 1 base and J dropped 6 bases, with 17 bases sitting between them. CDR3 protein: CASSLNPRGQLDTQYF. CDR3 nucleotide sequence: TGTGCCAGCAGCTTAAACCCCCGAGGACAGCTTGATACGCAGTATTTT.

The chain employs TRBV12-3 or TRBV12-4 and TRBJ1-1; a weak D match, TRBD1 (5 bases). This CDR3 comprises 12 residues. V was pared by 3 bases and J by 6 bases, with 8 bases between. The CDR3 reads CASSFQGSEAFF. The CDR3 DNA is TGTGCCAGCAGTTTTCAGGGTTCTGAAGCTTTCTTT.

This chain uses TRBV10-3 with TRBJ2-7; TRBD2 is a possible D gene (8 bases). Trimming cost V 2 bases and J 5 bases, with 22 bases left between them. This CDR3 has 17 amino acids. Per the germline V gene, CDR1 is ENHRY and CDR2 is SYGVKD. DNA for the CDR3: TGTGCCATCAGTGAGGAGGGGAGCGGGAGAGGGGGCCACGAGCAGTACTTC. Amino acids: CAISEEGSGRGGHEQYF.

The V gene is TRBV6-6, the J gene TRBJ2-2; D call uncertain. The CDR3 sequence is 16 residues long. Trimming removed 2 bases from V and 0 bases from J, with 10 bases in between. CDR1 MNHNY and CDR2 SVGAGI come from the germline V gene (reference sequence). The chain's CDR3 is CASSYVAFANTGELFF. In DNA form, the CDR3 reads TGTGCCAGCAGTTACGTGGCCTTCGCGAACACCGGGGAGCTGTTTTTT.

This chain links TRBV7-2 with TRBJ2-1; TRBD2 agrees at 9 bases. Germline lookup yields CDR1 SGHTA and CDR2 FQGNSA. V lost 6 bases to trimming and J lost 4 bases; unmatched junction nucleotides: 10. The CDR3 has 16 residues. The CDR3 here is CASRLAASGIYNEQFF. The CDR3 coding sequence is TGTGCCAGCAGACTCGCCGCTAGCGGGATATACAATGAGCAGTTCTTC.

The chain recombines TRBV7-9 with TRBJ2-1; D not resolved. Germline values: CDR1 SEHNR, CDR2 FQNEAQ (reference sequence). The CDR3 has 15 residues. The V end lost 10 bases, the J end lost 0 bases, and 16 bases lay between the germline ends. CDR3 sequence: CATSVPGLSYNEQFF. The CDR3 DNA follows: TGTGCCACCTCAGTGCCGGGTCTCTCCTACAATGAGCAGTTCTTC.

The chain has TRBV12-3 or TRBV12-4 and TRBJ2-7; a weak D match, TRBD2 (6 bases). This CDR3 has 13 residues. Trimming removed 8 bases from V and 6 bases from J, with 17 bases in between. The CDR3, as DNA: TGTGCCAGCGCTCGCGCGGGGATTTCCGAGCAGTACTTC. Its translation is CASARAGISEQYF.

The chain couples TRBV7-9 to TRBJ2-5, with a weak D call TRBD2 (6 bases). The V gene's germline CDR1 is SEHNR and CDR2 FQNEAQ (reference sequence). The CDR3 contains 16 residues. Trimming pared 0 bases from V and 5 bases from J, leaving 16 bases between. CDR3 nucleotide sequence: TGTGCCAGCAGCTTAGCGGTCGGGGGTAGGGGCGAGACCCAGTACTTC. Residues: CASSLAVGGRGETQYF.

CDR3 in amino acids: CAWSARGGNQPQHF. The CDR3 DNA sequence: TGTGCCTGGAGTGCCAGGGGGGGCAATCAGCCCCAGCATTTT. The chain employs TRBV30 and TRBJ1-5; TRBD1 matches at 7 bases. This CDR3 region has 14 residues. Trimming cost V 1 base and J 2 bases; bases outside gene matches: 2. Germline V gene sequence: CDR1 GTSNPN, CDR2 SVGIG (reference sequence). The variable domain in full, completed from reference TRBV30 and TRBJ1-5, reads SQTIHQWPATLVQPVGSPLSLECTVEGTSNPNLYWYRQAAGRGLQLLFYSVGIGQISSEVPQNLSASRPQDRQFILSSKKLLLSDSGFYLCAWSARGGNQPQHFGDGTRLSIL.

The chain joins TRBV19 to TRBJ1-5; 10 bases align to TRBD1. The CDR3 is made up of 13 amino acids. Trimming at V came to 6 bases and at J to 7 bases, leaving 3 bases not matched to a gene. Germline V CDR1 and CDR2: LNHDA, SQIVND (reference sequence). The CDR3 nucleotides read TGTGCCAGTAGGGACAGGGGGAACCAGCCCCAGCATTTT. Translation: CASRDRGNQPQHF.

V is TRBV30 and J is TRBJ2-5; D possibly corresponds to TRBD1 (6 bases). The V end was cut by 3 bases, the J end by 6 bases, with 11 bases between. Germline CDR1 reads GTSNPN; CDR2 reads SVGIG (reference sequence). CDR3 length: 12 residues. The CDR3 here is CAWRQGSQTQYF. CDR3 DNA: TGTGCCTGGAGACAGGGATCCCAGACCCAGTACTTC.

This clone was observed a single time. V and J are TRBV6-2 or TRBV6-3 and TRBJ2-2; D call uncertain. V was shortened by 8 bases and J by 6 bases, with 16 bases between the two germline ends. The germline V gene has CDR1 MNHEY and CDR2 SVGEGT. The CDR3 length is 14 residues. In DNA, the CDR3 is TGTGCCAGCCGCCAGGTCCGGGTTCCCGGGGAGCTGTTTTTT. It codes for CASRQVRVPGELFF.

This clone was detected only once. This chain joins TRBV7-2 and TRBJ1-4; 8 positions agree with TRBD1. Germline assignment: CDR1 SGHTA and CDR2 FQGNSA. V gave up 5 bases and J gave up 8 bases; unmatched junction bases: 10. CDR3 length: 15 residues. The CDR3 loop reads CASSPRTGLSEKLFF. The CDR3 region has the DNA TGTGCCAGCAGCCCGCGGACAGGGCTATCAGAAAAACTGTTTTTT.

V gene TRBV6-5 combines with J gene TRBJ1-2, with a weak D call TRBD1 (6 bases). The germline gives CDR1 MNHEY, CDR2 SVGAGI. The V end was cut by 6 bases, the J end by 1 base, with 12 bases between. This CDR3 has 14 residues. This CDR3 reads CASSAGTSNYGYTF. CDR3 nucleotide sequence: TGTGCCAGCAGCGCCGGGACAAGTAACTATGGCTACACCTTC.

This clone was seen once. The genes are TRBV28 and TRBJ2-5; D is undetermined. The CDR3 is 11 amino acids. Looked up from germline, CDR1 is MDHEN and CDR2 is SYDVKM. Trimming removed 3 bases at V and 4 bases at J, with 3 bases between. The CDR3 here is CASSFRETQYF. In nucleotides, the CDR3 is TGTGCCAGCAGTTTTCGAGAGACCCAGTACTTC.

The chain carries TRBV11-3 and TRBJ1-2; TRBD1 matches at 9 bases. This CDR3 contains 14 residues. Germline trimming cut 0 bases from V and 6 bases from J; bases unmatched to any gene: 2. Germline loops: CDR1 SGHNT, CDR2 YENEEA. CDR3 region: CASSLEGQGNGYTF. The CDR3 DNA reads TGTGCCAGCAGCTTAGAGGGACAGGGAAATGGCTACACCTTC.

The chain joins TRBV4-3 to TRBJ1-5, with TRBD1 as a possible D gene (5 bases). Germline V gives CDR1 LGHNA, CDR2 YSLEER. The CDR3 totals 16 residues. V dropped 0 bases and J dropped 5 bases, with 14 bases sitting between them. CDR3 in DNA: TGCGCCAGCAGCCAAGATAGGGGTTCTGGCGATCAGCCCCAGCATTTT. Amino acid sequence: CASSQDRGSGDQPQHF.